This T cell receptor (beta chain) was recorded in a study of radiotherapy plus CTLA-4 blockade in lung cancer (dated by TCRdb to about 2018). Describing the broader study: Among enrolled patients, about 19% had an objective response and approximately 30% reached disease control.

The junction shows trimming of 7 bases on V and 6 bases on J, plus 10 bases between the germline ends. CDR3 length: 12 amino acids, cysteine to phenylalanine. The CDR3 DNA has 36 bases and is translated from base 1. Via the germline V gene, CDR1 is SGHTA and CDR2 FQGNSA. This clone was counted once. It lacks a known antigen. Nothing much larger sits one base from this clone, and base qualities are not available. The library was made by the immunoSEQ multiplex PCR assay. TCRdb took this table from immuneACCESS and kept in-frame rearrangements with V and J called. Such tables lack part of the clones; where checked against another copy, unresolved V genes explain under half of the gap, and the rest is unexplained. The sample contains about 40,000 clones, about 77% of them found a single time. The ten largest clones capture around a tenth of the sample. General study outcomes and caveats: After treatment with radiotherapy and ipilimumab, TCR clones that came from tumors expanded in the peripheral blood. The strongest predictors of response, as reported, were early dynamic changes in blood T cell clones along with a rise in serum interferon-beta after radiation.

The study tested focal radiation therapy combined with CTLA-4 blockade (ipilimumab) in patients with chemo-refractory metastatic non-small-cell lung cancer. This specimen was peripheral blood, taken from a patient treated with radiotherapy plus ipilimumab. The receptor was derived from a human donor with non-small cell lung cancer who had stable disease on radiotherapy plus ipilimumab. Here the chain combines TRBV7-2 and TRBJ2-1; TRBD2 is perhaps the D gene, given 6 matching bases. The nucleotide sequence reads TGTGCCAGCATGAGGGGACTCAATGAGCAGTTCTTC. Translated, this gives CASMRGLNEQFF.